This T cell receptor beta chain derives from a study of shared clonotypes between healthy human individuals. At the level of the study: Researchers assigned three CD4 naive, three CD4 memory, two CD8 naive and one CD8 memory plate to each donor. General observations from the study: Non-shared clonotypes had lower generation probabilities than clonotypes shared by all four sorted-subset donors.

About this clone: The antigen remains unidentified.

Naive CD8 cells lacked CD45RO and underwent positive selection for CCR7, leaving out terminally differentiated effector memory CD45RA+ cells. The study drew its donors from healthy HIV-negative adults without recent acute infections or vaccinations. At the deep level, the assay was run. The repertoire was sequenced with immunoSEQ multiplex PCR; TCRdb's copy has only in-frame clones and lacks some. Altogether about 2,200,000 clones are present, under 95% being singletons, with the ten largest covering over 1.5%. The TCR comes from a man in his late teens or twenties in good health. Some clones in this sample may be carry-over from other donors' samples. Material for sequencing was naive CD8+ T cells from PBMCs.

Written as DNA, the CDR3 is TGTGCCAGTAGGGCCTCTAGCGGGATAAGCTCCTACGAGCAGTACTTC. This gives the protein CASRASSGISSYEQYF. This sequence joins TRBV19 and TRBJ2-7; 9 nucleotides line up with TRBD2. There are 16 residues in the CDR3. CDR1 and CDR2 (germline): LNHDA, SQIVND (reference sequence). With V trimmed by 6 bases and J by 0 bases, 9 bases remained unmatched.